This TCR beta chain was captured in a study of long-term antiretroviral therapy in people with HIV. No donor had fewer than one pre-ART PBMC sample or fewer than two post-ART PBMC samples. The study, taken as a whole, reports: Despite increasing after ART, diversity remained lower than that of transplant donor controls. Whereas controls had wider CDR3 length ranges, HIV repertoires had narrower ones.

Runs used v3.0 of the immunoSEQ assay and were done at survey level. Some clones are missing from TCRdb's copy, which holds only in-frame ones; the method was immunoSEQ multiplex PCR. The table records 13,000 to 15,000 clones, 80% of them present only once. Germline CDR1 reads MRHNA; CDR2 reads SNTAGT. The junction had 5 bases not matched to a gene; V was cut back by 5 bases and J by 1 base. The CDR3 has 15 residues. Worth noting for this clone: The antigen is not known.

Here the sequenced sample was unsorted PBMCs, taken 3.2 years before starting antiretroviral therapy. The receptor was isolated from a man aged 40-49 years with HIV. The chain has TRBV6-4 and TRBJ1-2, with 9 bases identical to TRBD1. The DNA of the CDR3 is TGTGCCAGCAGTCCCGGGACAGGGATTAACTATGGCTACACCTTC. Its translation: CASSPGTGINYGYTF.